These T cell receptor beta chains were read from a single sample in a study of T-cell reconstitution after alpha-beta-depleted transplantation in children. MiXCR, run by TCRdb on the PCR reads, gives a single entry per CDR3 protein. The profile shows just over 950,000 distinct CDR3 sequences, less than 30% of them singletons. This sample comprised PBMCs, mostly from graft donor cells, obtained 360 days after TCRalphabeta/CD19-depleted stem cell transplant. These receptors all come from a boy younger than two who had a stem cell transplant for SCID, so the T cells may come from the graft donor. Both conserved end residues are part of each CDR3. A D gene is named only where the DNA matches it firmly. Clone size is given for some rows only: seen once, a few or many times, or a class if the clone is expanded.

j_gene: TRBJ2-4; v_gene: TRBV12-3/TRBV12-4; d_gene: -; abundance: -; CDR3nt: TGTGCCAGCAGCCTGACAGACCTCAAAAACATTCAGTACTTC; CDR3aa: CASSLTDLKNIQYF
j_gene: TRBJ2-3; v_gene: TRBV6-1; d_gene: TRBD1; abundance: few; CDR3nt: TGTGCCAGCAGTCCCCAAGGGGGCCTGGTGGATACGCAGTATTTT; CDR3aa: CASSPQGGLVDTQYF
j_gene: TRBJ2-1; v_gene: TRBV11-2; d_gene: -; abundance: -; CDR3nt: TGTGCCAGCAGCGGCGGGACGGTCTATGATGAGCAGTTCTTC; CDR3aa: CASSGGTVYDEQFF
j_gene: TRBJ2-7; v_gene: TRBV12-3/TRBV12-4; d_gene: -; abundance: -; CDR3nt: TGTGCCAGCAGTTCACAGGCCCGCTACGAGCAGTACTTC; CDR3aa: CASSSQARYEQYF
j_gene: TRBJ2-7; v_gene: TRBV20-1; d_gene: -; abundance: few; CDR3nt: TGCAGTGCCGAGGGTTTAAGCTCCTACGAGCAGTACTTC; CDR3aa: CSAEGLSSYEQYF
j_gene: TRBJ2-7; v_gene: TRBV20-1; d_gene: -; abundance: -; CDR3nt: TGCAGTGCTGCCCAGGAGGTGGTGGCTTTTGAGCAGTACTTC; CDR3aa: CSAAQEVVAFEQYF
j_gene: TRBJ2-3; v_gene: TRBV7-2; d_gene: -; abundance: -; CDR3nt: TGTGCCAGCAGCTTAATTGCCGGGGGACTCTCCACAGATACGCAGTATTTT; CDR3aa: CASSLIAGGLSTDTQYF
j_gene: TRBJ1-5; v_gene: TRBV12-3/TRBV12-4; d_gene: TRBD1; abundance: -; CDR3nt: TGTGCCAGCAGCTCGACAGGGATAAATCAGCCCCAGCATTTT; CDR3aa: CASSSTGINQPQHF
j_gene: TRBJ2-5; v_gene: TRBV29-1; d_gene: TRBD1; abundance: few; CDR3nt: TGCAGCGCCCTGGGGCCAGGGGGAAAGACCCAGTACTTC; CDR3aa: CSALGPGGKTQYF
j_gene: TRBJ2-2; v_gene: TRBV15; d_gene: -; abundance: -; CDR3nt: TGTGCCACCAGCAGAGATAAAACTCGCCCCACCGGGGAGCTGTTTTTT; CDR3aa: CATSRDKTRPTGELFF
j_gene: TRBJ1-1; v_gene: TRBV6-2/TRBV6-3; d_gene: -; abundance: few; CDR3nt: TGTGCCAGCAGTTACTTCTCCGGGGGAAAGACTGAAGCTTTCTTT; CDR3aa: CASSYFSGGKTEAFF
j_gene: TRBJ2-7; v_gene: TRBV5-5; d_gene: -; abundance: few; CDR3nt: TGTGCCAGCAGCCACGGGACGGTGACCTACGAGCAGTACTTC; CDR3aa: CASSHGTVTYEQYF
j_gene: TRBJ1-1; v_gene: TRBV10-3; d_gene: TRBD1; abundance: few; CDR3nt: TGTGCCAGCGGACAGGCAGACACTGAAGCTTTCTTT; CDR3aa: CASGQADTEAFF
j_gene: TRBJ2-7; v_gene: TRBV27; d_gene: -; abundance: -; CDR3nt: TGTGCCAGCAGTTTATTGGTCGGGACGCCACCCTACGAGCAGTACTTC; CDR3aa: CASSLLVGTPPYEQYF
j_gene: TRBJ2-2; v_gene: TRBV9; d_gene: -; abundance: -; CDR3nt: TGTGCCAGCAGCGTAGTTCAGGCTAACACCGGGGAGCTGTTTTTT; CDR3aa: CASSVVQANTGELFF
j_gene: TRBJ2-2; v_gene: TRBV7-2; d_gene: -; abundance: few; CDR3nt: TGTGCCAGCAGCTTAGCTCTACGCACCGGGGAGCTGTTTTTT; CDR3aa: CASSLALRTGELFF
j_gene: TRBJ2-3; v_gene: TRBV20-1; d_gene: -; abundance: -; CDR3nt: TGCAGTGCACGCCAGGGGTTGGATACGCAGTATTTT; CDR3aa: CSARQGLDTQYF
j_gene: TRBJ2-3; v_gene: TRBV12-3/TRBV12-4; d_gene: TRBD1; abundance: -; CDR3nt: TGTGCCAGCAGTGCACAGGGGGCAATGACAGATACGCAGTATTTT; CDR3aa: CASSAQGAMTDTQYF
j_gene: TRBJ2-7; v_gene: TRBV12-3/TRBV12-4; d_gene: -; abundance: few; CDR3nt: TGTGCCAGCGGAGGGGTTTCCTACGAGCAGTACTTC; CDR3aa: CASGGVSYEQYF
j_gene: TRBJ2-3; v_gene: TRBV24-1; d_gene: -; abundance: -; CDR3nt: TGTGCCACCAGTGAAGGCCGGATTAGCACAGATACGCAGTATTTT; CDR3aa: CATSEGRISTDTQYF
j_gene: TRBJ2-2; v_gene: TRBV4-2; d_gene: -; abundance: few; CDR3nt: TGTGCCAGCAGCCAAGACGGAGACGGGGAGCTGTTTTTT; CDR3aa: CASSQDGDGELFF
j_gene: TRBJ1-4; v_gene: TRBV28; d_gene: -; abundance: -; CDR3nt: TGTGCCAGCAGTGCCCGCCGGACGGCAACTAATGAAAAACTGTTTTTT; CDR3aa: CASSARRTATNEKLFF
j_gene: TRBJ2-7; v_gene: TRBV28; d_gene: -; abundance: many; CDR3nt: TGTGCCAGCAGTTCACGTTGGGGATCCGAGCAGTACTTC; CDR3aa: CASSSRWGSEQYF
j_gene: TRBJ2-7; v_gene: TRBV20-1; d_gene: TRBD2; abundance: few; CDR3nt: TGCAGTGCCCCCAGGGACTACCTCTACGAGCAGTACTTC; CDR3aa: CSAPRDYLYEQYF
j_gene: TRBJ1-2; v_gene: TRBV28; d_gene: -; abundance: -; CDR3nt: TGTGCCAGCACCCCGGACAGTAAGAACTATGGCTACACCTTC; CDR3aa: CASTPDSKNYGYTF
j_gene: TRBJ2-2; v_gene: TRBV4-3; d_gene: -; abundance: -; CDR3nt: TGCGCCAGCAGCCGACTTGAAGCTCGCCATGCCGGGGAGCTGTTTTTT; CDR3aa: CASSRLEARHAGELFF
j_gene: TRBJ2-7; v_gene: TRBV12-3/TRBV12-4; d_gene: TRBD2; abundance: -; CDR3nt: TGTGCCAGCAGTTTGACGACTAGCGGCACCTACGAGCAGTACTTC; CDR3aa: CASSLTTSGTYEQYF
j_gene: TRBJ1-3; v_gene: TRBV5-6; d_gene: -; abundance: -; CDR3nt: TGTGCCAGCAGCGGAGTACAGGGATTCGGAAACACCATATATTTT; CDR3aa: CASSGVQGFGNTIYF
j_gene: TRBJ2-4; v_gene: TRBV2; d_gene: -; abundance: few; CDR3nt: TGTGCCAGCAACAGTGAAGCCAAAAACATTCAGTACTTC; CDR3aa: CASNSEAKNIQYF